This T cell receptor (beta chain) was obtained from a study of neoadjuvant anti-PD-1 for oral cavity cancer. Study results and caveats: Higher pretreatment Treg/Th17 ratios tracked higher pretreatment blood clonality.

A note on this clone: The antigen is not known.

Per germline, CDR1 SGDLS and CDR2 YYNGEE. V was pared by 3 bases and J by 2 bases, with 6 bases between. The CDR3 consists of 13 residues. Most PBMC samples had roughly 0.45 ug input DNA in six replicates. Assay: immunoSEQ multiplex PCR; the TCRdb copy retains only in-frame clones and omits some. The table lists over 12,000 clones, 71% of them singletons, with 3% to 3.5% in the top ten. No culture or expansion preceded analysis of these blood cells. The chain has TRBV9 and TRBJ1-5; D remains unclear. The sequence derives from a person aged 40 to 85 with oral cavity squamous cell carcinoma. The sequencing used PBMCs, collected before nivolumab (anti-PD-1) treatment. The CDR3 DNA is TGTGCCAGCAGCGCCGGGGGCAATCAGCCCCAGCATTTT. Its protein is CASSAGGNQPQHF.